Listed below are T cell receptor beta chains from one sample, sequenced in a study of a mutant IDH1 vaccine in newly diagnosed glioma. Generated by immunoSEQ multiplex PCR, the TCRdb table keeps only in-frame clones and is missing some. The sample includes tens of thousands of clones, approximately 89% seen only once; the top ten take around 0.73%. These receptors' targets are unknown. This sample comprised PBMCs, obtained from a glioma patient whose treatment included an IDH1 peptide vaccine. The receptors here all came from a woman aged 50 to 60 with glioma. CDR3s include the opening cysteine and the closing phenylalanine or tryptophan.

cdr3_aa,j_call,v_call
CASSYGGSPEAFF,TRBJ1-1,TRBV6-5
CASSLGVGQGAGNTIYF,TRBJ1-3,TRBV13
CASQPDRGRGRRNTEAFF,TRBJ1-1,TRBV28
CSVEGQFKSYNEQFF,TRBJ2-1,TRBV29-1
CASSLRRGAPSGANVLTF,TRBJ2-6,TRBV18
CASSFRRAGGYTF,TRBJ1-2,TRBV27
CASSLGSGANVLTF,TRBJ2-6,TRBV5-1
CASSLGGGADYEQYF,TRBJ2-7,TRBV7-6
CASSQQVWYGYTF,TRBJ1-2,TRBV6-5
CASSSSGVHTF,TRBJ1-2,TRBV28
CASSPTGQFYEQYF,TRBJ2-7,TRBV7-2
CSARSHNEQFF,TRBJ2-1,TRBV20-1
CASDPVGQRKNEQYF,TRBJ2-7,TRBV2
CASSLGVAGAYEQYF,TRBJ2-7,TRBV5-4
CASSPERTRGQYF,TRBJ2-5,TRBV6-5
CASSEGREAGELFF,TRBJ2-2,TRBV6-4
CASSVGPISYNEQFF,TRBJ2-1,TRBV2
CAWRSGRFTEAFF,TRBJ1-1,TRBV30
CASSFVSASYEQYF,TRBJ2-7,TRBV7-8
CASNQRESTDTQYF,TRBJ2-3,TRBV7-9
CASSLVGQGPGELFF,TRBJ2-2,TRBV5-5
CASSGSHGNEQFF,TRBJ2-1,TRBV10-1
CASSLTGSSYNEQFF,TRBJ2-1,TRBV6-5